One and the same sample provided the 9 T cell receptor beta chains below, sequenced in a study of blood T cell repertoires in COVID-19. Some clones are missing from TCRdb's copy, which holds only in-frame ones; the method was immunoSEQ multiplex PCR. This table has about 180,000 clones, about four fifths appearing once. The source material was peripheral blood. The receptors were sampled from a human donor in a cohort sampled during active COVID-19.

This chain connects TRBV5-8 to TRBJ1-1; the D gene is possibly TRBD1 (5 bases). Trimming left V 2 bases short and J 10 bases short, with 12 bases between. In germline, CDR1 is SGHTS, CDR2 YDEGEE. The CDR3 totals 12 residues. CDR3 nucleotide sequence: TGTGCCAGCAGCTTCCCCGGGGGTGTAGCTTTCTTT. Encoded protein: CASSFPGGVAFF.

The chain is built from TRBV12-3 or TRBV12-4 and TRBJ2-5, with D tentatively TRBD1 (5 bases). The ends were cut back, 7 bases at V and 5 bases at J, with 11 bases in the middle. The CDR3 spans 12 residues. The CDR3: CASTPGRETQYF. The CDR3 region has the DNA TGTGCCAGCACCCCAGGGCGGGAGACCCAGTACTTC.

V is TRBV7-6 and J is TRBJ2-2; TRBD2 agrees at 12 bases. The ends lost 5 bases at V and 4 bases at J; junction bases unmatched: 5. From germline, CDR1 is SGHVS and CDR2 FNYEAQ. There are 16 residues in the CDR3. The CDR3: CASSDSLAGGTGELFF. The CDR3, as DNA: TGTGCCAGCAGCGACTCACTAGCGGGGGGCACCGGGGAGCTGTTTTTT.

The chain combines TRBV7-9 with TRBJ2-7; 8 positions match TRBD2. The CDR3 spans 16 residues. Germline V gene data show CDR1 as SEHNR and CDR2 as FQNEAQ (reference sequence). The trim removed 0 bases at V and 6 bases at J, leaving 10 bases unmatched. This chain's CDR3 is CASSLAAGGTHLEQYF. Here the CDR3 DNA reads TGTGCCAGCAGCTTAGCGGCGGGGGGCACTCACCTCGAGCAGTACTTC.

V gene TRBV7-8 combines with J gene TRBJ1-3; no clear D gene. Germline V lookup: CDR1 SGHVS, CDR2 FQNEAQ. The V end was cut by 1 base, the J end by 8 bases, with 12 bases between. This CDR3 is built from 14 residues. The CDR3 region is CASSLEAGPYTIYF. Here the CDR3 DNA reads TGTGCCAGCAGCTTAGAGGCGGGTCCGTACACCATATATTTT.

V is TRBV4-1 and J is TRBJ2-7, with TRBD1 as a possible D gene (7 bases). The V and J ends lost 4 bases and 7 bases respectively, with 26 bases between them. Germline V CDR1 and CDR2: MGHRA, YSYEKL. The CDR3 sequence is 17 residues long. The CDR3 reads CASSPLGRQGGGDEQYF. The CDR3 nucleotides are TGCGCCAGCAGCCCCTTGGGGCGACAGGGAGGCGGGGATGAGCAGTACTTC.

The CDR3 nucleotides read TGTGCCAGCAGCCTACAGGGATACACTGAAGCTTTCTTT. Residues: CASSLQGYTEAFF. V gene TRBV14 combines with J gene TRBJ1-1; D perhaps matches TRBD1 (6 bases). V lost 4 bases and J 3 bases, leaving 9 bases between the germline ends. In germline, CDR1 is SGHDN, CDR2 FVKESK. CDR3 length equals 13 residues. The whole variable domain, remainder taken from reference TRBV14 and TRBJ1-1, is EAGVTQFPSHSVIEKGQTVTLRCDPISGHDNLYWYRRVMGKEIKFLLHFVKESKQDESGMPNNRFLAERTGGTYSTLKVQPAELEDSGVYFCASSLQGYTEAFFGQGTRLTVV.

The chain couples TRBV7-6 to TRBJ2-7, with 7 bases fitting TRBD1. There are 15 residues in the CDR3. The junction had 2 bases not matched to a gene; V was cut back by 0 bases and J by 0 bases. CDR1 and CDR2 from the germline V gene are SGHVS and FNYEAQ. CDR3 in amino acids: CASSLAGTASYEQYF. CDR3 sequence (DNA): TGTGCCAGCAGCTTAGCCGGGACAGCCTCCTACGAGCAGTACTTC.

The chain couples TRBV2 to TRBJ2-1; D might be TRBD1 (6 bases). CDR1 and CDR2 (germline): SNHLY, FYNNEI. Trimming pared 3 bases from V and 4 bases from J, leaving 13 bases between. The CDR3 is 15 amino acids. The CDR3 DNA is TGTGCCAGCAGTGAGTTTGGGGGCGGGTACAATGAGCAGTTCTTC. Its protein product is CASSEFGGGYNEQFF.